The clone carrying this T cell receptor (beta chain) has at least ten counts. Its antigen remains unidentified. The data were taken from a study of identical twins. Whole-study results and caveats: Within cord blood, abundant beta clonotypes carried fewer insertions, but memory repertoires showed no such trend. Partly confounded zero-insertion analyses could result from invariant MAIT and iNKT cells.

Unmatched junction bases numbered 13, after V lost 4 bases and J lost 11 bases. The CDR3 runs 14 residues. TCRdb reanalysed the 5' RACE reads using MiXCR and keeps one entry per CDR3 protein. The sample includes about 490,000 distinct CDR3 sequences, 12% to 15% of them seen just once. These same records also appear under a second study, on yellow fever vaccine responses in identical twins. From that study: Twins' vaccine T cell response reportedly seemed partly convergent, partly personalized.

This receptor was obtained from a woman between 18 and 30 years old in good health. This chain joins TRBV12-3 or TRBV12-4 and TRBJ1-1, with 7 bases aligning to TRBD1. The sample was CD4+ T cells sorted from blood. The CDR3 spells CASSSHTRQGGAFF. The CDR3 bases are TGTGCCAGCAGTTCCCACACCCGACAGGGAGGGGCTTTCTTT.